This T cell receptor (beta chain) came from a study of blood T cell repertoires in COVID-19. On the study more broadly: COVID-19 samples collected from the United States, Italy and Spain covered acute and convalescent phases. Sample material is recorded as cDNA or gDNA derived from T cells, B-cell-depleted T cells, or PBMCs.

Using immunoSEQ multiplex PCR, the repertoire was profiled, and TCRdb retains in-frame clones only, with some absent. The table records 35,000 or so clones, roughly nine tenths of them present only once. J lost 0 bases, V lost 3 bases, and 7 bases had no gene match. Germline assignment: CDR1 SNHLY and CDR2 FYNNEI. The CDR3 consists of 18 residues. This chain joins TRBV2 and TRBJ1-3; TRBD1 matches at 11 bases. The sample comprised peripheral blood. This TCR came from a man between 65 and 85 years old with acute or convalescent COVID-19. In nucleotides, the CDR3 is TGTGCCAGCAGTGATCCCCGGACAGGGGGCTTCTCTGGAAACACCATATATTTT. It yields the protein CASSDPRTGGFSGNTIYF.